This TCR beta chain was sequenced for a study of beta chain features in type 1 diabetes. The CDR3 sequence is 13 residues long. Trimming took 3 bases from V and 5 from J; bases not matched to a gene: 2. Germline-derived CDR1 and CDR2 are SGDLS and YYNGEE. Expressed TCRB transcripts got sequenced, as all isolated RNA was reverse transcribed. The data were produced by immunoSEQ multiplex PCR, yet TCRdb's version contains in-frame clones alone and is incomplete. The sample carries some 150,000 clones, about 10% recorded once. The origin of this receptor is a man younger than 35 in good health. The chain links TRBV9 to TRBJ2-3; TRBD2 agrees at 8 bases. The sequencing sample was made of naive CD4+ T cells from blood. CDR3 DNA sequence: TGTGCCAGCAGCGGGACTAGCCGAGATACGCAGTATTTT. Amino acids: CASSGTSRDTQYF.